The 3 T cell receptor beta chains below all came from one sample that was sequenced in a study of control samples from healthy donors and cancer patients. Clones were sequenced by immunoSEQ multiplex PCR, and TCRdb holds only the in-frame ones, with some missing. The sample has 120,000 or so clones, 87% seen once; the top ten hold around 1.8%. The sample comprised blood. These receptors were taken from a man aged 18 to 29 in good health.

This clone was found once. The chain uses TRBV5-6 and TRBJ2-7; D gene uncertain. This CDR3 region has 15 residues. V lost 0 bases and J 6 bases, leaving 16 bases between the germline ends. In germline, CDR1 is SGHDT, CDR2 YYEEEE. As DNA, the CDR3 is TGTGCCAGCAGCTTGGGGCAGGCTCGTTTGATCGAGCAGTACTTC. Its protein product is CASSLGQARLIEQYF.

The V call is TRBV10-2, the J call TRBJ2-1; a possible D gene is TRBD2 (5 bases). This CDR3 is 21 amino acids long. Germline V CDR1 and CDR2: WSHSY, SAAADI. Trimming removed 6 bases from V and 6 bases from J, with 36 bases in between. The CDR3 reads CASSYQVLSPIGRDYTNEQFF. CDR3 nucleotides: TGCGCCAGCAGCTACCAAGTGCTATCCCCAATCGGACGGGATTATACCAATGAGCAGTTCTTC.

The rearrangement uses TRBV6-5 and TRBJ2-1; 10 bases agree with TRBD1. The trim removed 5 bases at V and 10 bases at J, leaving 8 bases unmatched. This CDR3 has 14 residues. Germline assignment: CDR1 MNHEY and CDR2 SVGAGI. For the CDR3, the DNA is TGTGCCAGCAGTCACGGGACAGGGGATATGGAGCAGTTCTTC. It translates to CASSHGTGDMEQFF.